Listed below are T cell receptor beta chains from one sample, sequenced in a study of blood T cell repertoires in COVID-19. Libraries were prepared by immunoSEQ multiplex PCR; TCRdb keeps only in-frame clonotypes and omits some of them. The repertoire has around 180,000 clones, around 82% of them found once; the top ten carry under 12%. Sequenced material: peripheral blood. These receptors originate from a woman of 80 years or more with active or convalescent COVID-19. CDR3s include the opening cysteine and the closing phenylalanine or tryptophan. The D gene is left open where the match is weak.

TRBV9,TRBD2,TRBJ2-3,CASSVVAGEQDTQYF,TGTGCCAGCAGCGTAGTAGCGGGAGAACAAGATACGCAGTATTTT
TRBV25-1,-,TRBJ1-2,CASRSGVLNYGYTF,TGTGCCAGCAGATCAGGGGTCCTGAACTATGGCTACACCTTC
TRBV20-1,-,TRBJ1-5,CSAGNQPQHF,TGCAGTGCCGGCAATCAGCCCCAGCATTTT
TRBV7-8,-,TRBJ1-3,CASSPQVKDTIYF,TGTGCCAGCAGCCCCCAGGTTAAGGACACCATATATTTT
TRBV19,TRBD1,TRBJ2-2,CASSPPGQGRVGELFF,TGTGCCAGTAGTCCCCCGGGACAGGGAAGAGTCGGGGAGCTGTTTTTT
TRBV5-1,-,TRBJ2-3,CASSGTGFTDTQYF,TGCGCCAGCAGTGGAACAGGGTTCACAGATACGCAGTATTTT
TRBV24-1,TRBD2,TRBJ2-5,CATSGGLVQGTQYF,TGTGCCACCAGTGGGGGACTAGTCCAAGGGACCCAGTACTTC
TRBV11-2,TRBD2,TRBJ2-1,CASSFTSGSPNEQFF,TGTGCCAGCAGCTTCACTAGCGGGAGCCCCAATGAGCAGTTCTTC
TRBV19,TRBD1,TRBJ1-1,CASSDRGGTEAFF,TGTGCCAGTAGTGACAGGGGTGGAACTGAAGCTTTCTTT
TRBV30,-,TRBJ1-2,CAWSVLRGAGGYTF,TGTGCCTGGAGTGTACTACGGGGGGCGGGTGGCTACACCTTC
TRBV5-6,-,TRBJ1-5,CASSLAGGSNQPQHF,TGTGCCAGCAGCTTGGCCGGGGGTAGCAATCAGCCCCAGCATTTT
TRBV3-1/TRBV3-2,-,TRBJ2-2,CASSQLVNTGELFF,TGTGCCAGCAGCCAACTAGTGAACACCGGGGAGCTGTTTTTT
TRBV27,-,TRBJ1-1,CASSWAGGGTEAFF,TGTGCCAGCAGTTGGGCCGGGGGGGGCACTGAAGCTTTCTTT